Listed here is a single TCR beta chain. Its cognate antigen is unknown. This record comes from a study of healthy donors' naive CD4 and CD8 T cells. Looking at the study overall: Three donor age groups were sampled: 20-25, 40-50 and 60-70 years; half female.

Findings of the study overall: A reported CD4+/CD8+ bias affected most V and J genes in naive cells.

A linear amplification protocol produced the TCR libraries from around 0.55 ug of total RNA. TCRdb used MiXCR to reprocess the reads, holding one entry per CDR3 protein. Among 200,000 or so distinct CDR3 sequences, around 74% were seen once, and the ten largest hold more than 2%. The CDR3 sequence is 13 residues long. The germline V gene encodes CDR1 MNHEY and CDR2 SVGEGT. The V end lost 5 bases, the J end lost 2 bases, and 8 bases lay between the germline ends. The chain is built from TRBV6-2 or TRBV6-3 and TRBJ2-3; a possible D gene is TRBD1 (5 bases). This sequence was found in a pool of human donors in good health; the sample pools cells from several healthy donors. Sequenced sample: naive CD4+ and CD8+ T cells sorted from blood, pooled from several donors. Here the CDR3 reads CASSRQYTDTQYF. CDR3 sequence (DNA): TGTGCCAGCAGTCGACAGTACACAGATACGCAGTATTTT.